Listed below are T cell receptor beta chains from one sample, sequenced in a study of T cells in Graves' hyperthyroidism and ophthalmopathy. TCRdb used MiXCR to reprocess the multiplex PCR reads, holding one entry per CDR3 protein. Here the sample spans around 690,000 distinct CDR3 sequences, 15% to 20% being singletons. Source material: blood. The source of these receptors is a man in his fifties or sixties with Graves' hyperthyroidism. Both conserved end residues are trimmed from each CDR3. Each record gives: CDR3 protein, J gene, V gene.

ATSDPTSGNDNEQF,TRBJ2-1,TRBV24-1
ASGLSSQF,TRBJ2-1,TRBV6-1
AWSTGPYEQY,TRBJ2-7,TRBV30
ASSQDKGWANEKLF,TRBJ1-4,TRBV3-1
SVGGLAGRSYEQY,TRBJ2-7,TRBV29-1
SASPRDPGGIWEQY,TRBJ2-7,TRBV20-1
ASSPLGGRADEQF,TRBJ2-1,TRBV28
ASSETFGLVNYEQY,TRBJ2-7,TRBV6-1
ASSQDGTRRPGGYT,TRBJ1-2,TRBV14
SAREYRGARNEQF,TRBJ2-1,TRBV20-1
ASSLAGQTIQY,TRBJ2-4,TRBV7-8
ASSRTGQIYEQY,TRBJ2-7,TRBV7-8
ASRRRLAGTNNEQF,TRBJ2-1,TRBV7-3
ATSDSPRNGYT,TRBJ1-2,TRBV24-1
SARETGGWLVYEQY,TRBJ2-7,TRBV20-1
ASSQDTQQADTQY,TRBJ2-3,TRBV3-1
ATSEPGTGVLEQY,TRBJ2-7,TRBV24-1
ASRDRGLGAGELF,TRBJ2-2,TRBV2
ASSSVGTSQAGELF,TRBJ2-2,TRBV7-3
AISDPDRVYEQY,TRBJ2-7,TRBV10-3
ASSFGVREQY,TRBJ2-7,TRBV28
ASSLGTGGNTEAF,TRBJ1-1,TRBV12-3/TRBV12-4
ASSSSGRETQY,TRBJ2-5,TRBV19
ASSVDGAWYGYT,TRBJ1-2,TRBV9
ASSYRQGRHNEQF,TRBJ2-1,TRBV6-5
ASSLDPPQQGAGTGELF,TRBJ2-2,TRBV5-1
ASSPTSAQNIQY,TRBJ2-4,TRBV3-1
ASRRGSSNQPQH,TRBJ1-5,TRBV28
ASSILGGEQY,TRBJ2-7,TRBV19
ASSQGSEQY,TRBJ2-7,TRBV18
ASSLELIGADTQY,TRBJ2-3,TRBV7-2
ASGHPDRGGYEQY,TRBJ2-7,TRBV2